The text below deals with one T cell receptor beta chain. Using immunoSEQ multiplex PCR, the repertoire was profiled, and TCRdb retains in-frame clones only, with some absent. The repertoire holds tens of thousands of clones, roughly 86% seen once, with 3.5% to 4.5% in the top ten. Germline CDR1 and CDR2: LGHDT and YNNKEL (reference sequence). The ends were cut back, 0 bases at V and 3 bases at J, with 9 bases in the middle. This CDR3 comprises 15 residues. The sample originates from a study of control samples from healthy donors and cancer patients. This receptor was identified in a man in his fifties or sixties in good health. The rearrangement uses TRBV3-1 (or the pseudogene TRBV3-2) and TRBJ2-1; the D gene is possibly TRBD2 (6 bases). Sequencing was performed on blood. The CDR3 reads CASSQDGTFYNEQFF. DNA of the CDR3: TGTGCCAGCAGCCAAGACGGGACTTTCTACAATGAGCAGTTCTTC.